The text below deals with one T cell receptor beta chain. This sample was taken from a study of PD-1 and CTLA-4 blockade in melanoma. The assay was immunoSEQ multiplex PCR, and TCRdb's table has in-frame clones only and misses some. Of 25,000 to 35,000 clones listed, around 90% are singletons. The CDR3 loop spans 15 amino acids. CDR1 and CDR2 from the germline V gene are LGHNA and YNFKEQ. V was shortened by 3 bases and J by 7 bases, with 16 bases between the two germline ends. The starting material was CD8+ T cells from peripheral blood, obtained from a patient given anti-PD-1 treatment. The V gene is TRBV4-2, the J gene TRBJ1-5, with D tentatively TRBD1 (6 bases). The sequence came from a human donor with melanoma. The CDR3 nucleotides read TGTGCCAGCAGCCAGACATCCGACAGGACCCAGCCCCAGCATTTT. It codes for CASSQTSDRTQPQHF.